This entry is about one TCR beta chain. The record originates from a study of low-dose radiotherapy and immunotherapy resistance in tumors. Overall study: On an every-two-weeks schedule, patients received intravenous nivolumab 240 mg, along with ipilimumab 1 mg/kg every six weeks.

Time point: after trial treatment. Treatment described: LDRT plus nivolumab, ipilimumab, low-dose cyclophosphamide and aspirin (RACIN trial). Priming of first-strand cDNA relied on TRAV- and TRBV-specific primers (covering alpha and beta chains). TCR amplification used roughly 21 PCR cycles, a constant-region primer and a V-primer adapter. TCRdb re-derived calls from the reads in MiXCR, one entry per CDR3 protein. The data show 95,000 to 100,000 distinct CDR3 sequences, 20% to 25% seen once. The TCR comes from a male donor with prostate cancer. Sequenced here: PBMCs, sampled after low-dose radiotherapy plus immunotherapy.

CDR3 protein: CASVRQGGKTQYF. The CDR3 DNA follows: TGTGCCAGCGTTCGGCAGGGTGGGAAGACCCAGTACTTC. The chain recombines TRBV28 with TRBJ2-5; possibly TRBD1 for D (5 bases). V was trimmed by 8 bases and J by 6 bases, leaving 16 bases between them. Germline V gives CDR1 MDHEN, CDR2 SYDVKM. This CDR3 has 13 residues.